This TCR beta chain was recorded in a study of cytomegalovirus exposure and HLA in healthy donors (dated by TCRdb to between 2016 and 2019). With respect to the entire study: According to a later analysis, the roughly 130 validation repertoires were produced on the same platform as the 680 or so repertoires of the first cohort. To predict cytomegalovirus infection status, the study combined high-throughput TCR immunosequencing, statistical association of individual TCRs with disease status, and machine learning. In addition to the first cohort of roughly 700 subjects, a separate validation cohort of 120 different subjects was used. The study aimed to test whether cataloging public T cell receptors could reveal signatures of past pathogen exposure. The paper as a whole reports these results and caveats: The classifier was reported to diagnose cytomegalovirus status with high specificity and sensitivity in both the original cohort and the validation cohort. While some public TCRs were present in many individuals, most TCR sequences turned up only very rarely across donors. In vitro tests confirmed that a few of the cytomegalovirus-associated TCR beta chains recognize cytomegalovirus antigens. In the study, about 150 TCR beta chains were listed as associated with cytomegalovirus. A later analysis lacked HLA typing for the validation cohort, so it scored co-occurrence in that cohort across all 110 or so repertoires. The authors suggested that the approach could potentially be extended to other disease states and immunological phenotypes. In a later analysis, TCRs clustered in the first cohort were found to also tend to co-occur in the roughly 120 validation repertoires, with about 94% of cluster scores above 0.

About this clone: This clone's antigen is unknown. One base away there is no much larger clone; base qualities are not given.

The library was prepared using the immunoSEQ multiplex PCR assay. On the study's bioinformatics: To diagnose cytomegalovirus status from the catalog of TCR beta chain sequences, a statistical classification framework was built. Sourced from immuneACCESS, this table was stored by TCRdb with only in-frame sequences that have V and J called. A share of the clones is absent; for the studies checked, an unresolved V gene accounts for under half, and the remainder has no known explanation. The V and J calls and clone size were taken over from that table, and D and trimming were inferred from the DNA. Across this sample there are some 68,000 clones, with approximately 96% seen only once. Jointly, the top ten make up around 2.4% of the sample. Separate from the approximately 700-subject first cohort, the validation cohort of roughly 130 subjects was the group to which the donors belonged. The CDR3 numbers 17 residues from cysteine through phenylalanine. Kept here is only the CDR3 DNA, which spans 51 bases and is read in frame from base 1. For CDR1 and CDR2, the germline V gene lists SGHVS and FQNEAQ. V is clipped by 5 bases and J by 0 bases, and the sequence between their germline boundaries is 16 bases long.

The rearrangement joined TRBV7-8 to TRBJ1-4; no D gene is confidently identified. The TCR was taken from a man younger than 35 in good health and CMV-seronegative. Sequencing was performed on PBMCs. The DNA sequence is given as TGTGCCAGCAGCCCCCCCCCTGCAGAAGCAACTAATGAAAAACTGTTTTTT. Translated, it reads CASSPPPAEATNEKLFF.